This T cell receptor (beta chain) derives from a study of T-cell reconstitution after alpha-beta-depleted transplantation in children. This clonotype was detected once. Unique molecular identifiers were used in preparing the TCRbeta library. One entry per CDR3 protein results from TCRdb running MiXCR on the PCR reads. The table includes about 500,000 distinct CDR3 sequences, around a third detected once. The germline gives CDR1 KGHSH, CDR2 LQKENI. This CDR3 comprises 16 residues. The junction had 6 bases not matched to a gene; V was cut back by 3 bases and J by 2 bases. Sequences were derived from PBMCs from the stem cell graft donor, sampled from the stem cell graft. This chain links TRBV18 with TRBJ2-3, with 9 bases lining up with TRBD2. The sequence was obtained from a human donor who donated a stem cell graft to a child with aplastic anemia. CDR3 protein: CASSPVAGATTDTQYF. The CDR3, as DNA: TGTGCCAGCTCACCGGTAGCGGGAGCGACCACAGATACGCAGTATTTT.